This T cell receptor (beta chain) originates from a study of Ad26.COV2.S vaccination and SARS-CoV-2 variants. On the study more broadly: Dosing was one shot or two shots 56 days apart.

As regards this clone: The antigen remains unidentified.

Germline V gives CDR1 LGHNT, CDR2 FRNRAP. Unmatched junction bases numbered 5, after V lost 5 bases and J lost 4 bases. This CDR3 is built from 14 residues. The protocol was immunoSEQ multiplex PCR, while the TCRdb copy is restricted to in-frame clones and leaves out a portion. The sample carries around 450,000 clones, 80% to 90% recorded once. General observations from the study: Total T cell responses may have been underestimated by the TCR breadth and depth analyses. It was vaccine recipients, not placebo recipients, who had the higher spike-specific TCR breadth.

The treatment denotes: some 19 received Ad26.COV2.S at low or high dose, single or two shots; about 5 received placebo; per-sample allocation not given. Vaccine and placebo recipients were sampled on day 63 after the first injection. Ad26.COV2.S expressed prefusion-stabilized spike from the original Wuhan strain. This specimen consisted of peripheral blood, obtained in a trial of Ad26.COV2.S vaccine versus placebo. The chain is built from TRBV12-5 and TRBJ2-5; 9 nucleotides match TRBD2. The TCR originated in a person between 18 and 60 years old who received the Ad26.COV2.S COVID-19 vaccine or a placebo. The CDR3 is CASGARGRAETQYF. Here the CDR3 DNA reads TGTGCTAGTGGTGCTCGCGGGAGGGCAGAGACCCAGTACTTC.